This TCR beta chain was profiled in a study of chemoradiotherapy in HPV16-positive cancers. Sequencing was performed with immunoSEQ multiplex PCR; in TCRdb, only in-frame clones are kept and a portion is missing. The repertoire includes about 22,000 clones, about nine tenths of them detected once, and 15% to 20% sits in the top ten. Germline V gives CDR1 SNHLY, CDR2 FYNNEI. The V gene lost 4 bases and the J gene lost 0 bases, with 16 bases spanning the gap. There are 16 residues in the CDR3. The clonotype was recovered from a human donor with HPV-associated anogenital cancer. This rearrangement joins TRBV2 to TRBJ2-7, with D perhaps TRBD2 (6 bases). The sequencing here drew on blood, taken from a patient who underwent chemoradiotherapy. CDR3 in amino acids: CASSGGTFTPSYEQYF. CDR3 nucleotide sequence: TGTGCCAGCAGTGGGGGGACTTTTACACCCTCCTACGAGCAGTACTTC.